This T cell receptor beta chain comes out of a study of a mutant IDH1 vaccine in newly diagnosed glioma (dated by TCRdb to the early 2020s). Concerning the study at large: Eight vaccinations were administered to patients in weeks 1, 3, 5, 7, 11, 15, 19 and 23, corresponding to visits V03 through V10. Vaccination was initiated 4-6 weeks after radiotherapy alone, or concurrently with temozolomide cycles in the chemotherapy-containing groups. Of the 25 to 35 patients who were treated, approximately 60% were male and approximately 40% were female, and the mean age was around 41 years. Prior to enrollment, patients had been given standard therapy consisting of radiotherapy alone, temozolomide alone, or radiochemotherapy with temozolomide, with the combination given to most patients. Peripheral blood samples were drawn at six visits, namely V03 (baseline), V05, V07, V10, V12 and V13. For exploratory analyses, longitudinal TCRB deep sequencing was carried out in about two dozen treated patients wherever samples were available.

This clone has only a few counts. Its antigen is still unknown. Base qualities were left out, and no much larger clone turns up one base away. On the study overall, not on this receptor specifically: No apparent relationship was observed between pseudoprogression and alterations in the top peripheral T cell clonotypes detected by TCRB sequencing. Vaccine-induced immune responses across multiple MHC alleles were detected in approximately 93% of patients. Selection of PBMC samples for TCRB deep sequencing was based on availability. The authors noted that analyses of patient blood samples could not be reproduced because of sample limitations.

Counted from cysteine to phenylalanine, this CDR3 has 16 amino acids. The sequence is cut down to CDR3 DNA, 48 bases in frame from base 1. Between the V and J ends, shortened by 1 base and 4 bases respectively, the junction contains 16 bases. In the germline V gene, CDR1 corresponds to MDHEN and CDR2 to SYDVKM. Sample time point, as interpreted from the label and publication: week 11, during vaccination. Each vaccine dose, consisting of 300 ug of a 20-mer mutant IDH1 peptide in Montanide, was administered subcutaneously with topical imiquimod. Donors had newly diagnosed WHO grade 3 or 4 IDH1-mutant astrocytomas with loss of nuclear ATRX. The samples were drawn from NOA16, a multicentre, single-arm, open-label phase I trial in Germany that tested a mutant IDH1 peptide vaccine in humans for the first time. Genomic DNA for TCRB sequencing was extracted from EDTA blood using the DNeasy Blood and Tissue Kit.

Receptors were amplified or captured by the immunoSEQ multiplex PCR assay. Rearranged TCR beta chain sequences were amplified using the hsTCRB Kit according to the manufacturer's protocol. Sequencing of TCRB libraries was carried out on an Illumina MiSeq. The study's own analysis went as follows. Demultiplexing, trimming and gene mapping were performed with the kit vendor's proprietary platform. Sourced from immuneACCESS, this table was stored by TCRdb with only in-frame sequences that have V and J called. A share of the clones is absent; for the studies checked, an unresolved V gene accounts for under half, and the remainder has no known explanation. V, J and clone size derive from that table, while D and trimming were established from the DNA sequence. This sample is represented by about 110,000 clones; almost 90% of them were singletons. In total, the top ten clones hold 0.55% to 0.7% of the sample.

The receptor comes from a woman aged 50 to 60 with glioma. The sequencing used PBMCs, collected from a glioma patient whose treatment included an IDH1 peptide vaccine. This sequence uses TRBV28 and TRBJ1-2, with the D segment identity uncertain. The CDR3 region reads CASSLLRLRAFYGYTF. The nucleotide sequence reads TGTGCCAGCAGTTTATTGCGCCTACGTGCTTTCTATGGCTACACCTTC.